A single sample gave rise to the 6 T cell receptor beta chains below, sequenced in a study of blood T cell repertoires in COVID-19. Method: immunoSEQ multiplex PCR; TCRdb's copy keeps in-frame clones and lacks some. In the table there are about 42,000 clones, about 90% of which are singletons. The source material was peripheral blood. The source is a man aged 45-65 years with active COVID-19.

The chain links TRBV10-3 to TRBJ2-5; the match to TRBD2 covers 7 bases. There are 15 residues in the CDR3. Germline trimming cut 4 bases from V and 2 bases from J; bases unmatched to any gene: 7. Per the germline V gene, CDR1 is ENHRY and CDR2 is SYGVKD. CDR3 DNA sequence: TGTGCCATCAGTGGATCGCGCGGGGGACAAGAGACCCAGTACTTC. As protein: CAISGSRGGQETQYF.

In this sample, this clone turned up a few times. The genes are TRBV28 and TRBJ2-1, with 13 bases lining up with TRBD2. The CDR3 runs 14 residues. Unmatched junction bases numbered 6, after V lost 8 bases and J lost 8 bases. Germline CDR1 and CDR2: MDHEN and SYDVKM. CDR3: CASGWTSGSHEQFF. The CDR3 DNA sequence: TGTGCCAGCGGTTGGACTAGCGGGAGCCATGAGCAGTTCTTC.

This chain uses TRBV27 with TRBJ2-1; 8 positions match TRBD2. J lost 4 bases, V lost 6 bases, and 8 bases had no gene match. Germline loops: CDR1 MNHEY, CDR2 SMNVEV (reference sequence). CDR3 length: 15 residues. The CDR3 DNA reads as TGTGCCAGCAGCTCAGGCCGGGAGGGATACAATGAGCAGTTCTTC. This sequence encodes CASSSGREGYNEQFF.

The chain couples TRBV24-1 to TRBJ2-5; the match to TRBD1 covers 9 bases. The CDR3 loop spans 16 amino acids. Germline CDR1 and CDR2: KGHDR and SFDVKD. The V and J ends lost 9 bases and 2 bases, in that order; junction bases with no gene match: 12. The CDR3 sequence: CATRAGQGGRQETQYF. CDR3 in DNA: TGTGCCACCCGTGCGGGACAGGGCGGCCGTCAAGAGACCCAGTACTTC.

The chain links TRBV2 to TRBJ2-6, with 7 bases that match TRBD1. The germline V gene has CDR1 SNHLY and CDR2 FYNNEI. This CDR3 region has 18 residues. Trimming cost V 4 bases and J 0 bases; bases outside gene matches: 9. The CDR3 loop reads CASSVVRQGSSGANVLTF. CDR3 in DNA: TGTGCCAGCAGTGTTGTACGACAGGGAAGCTCTGGGGCCAACGTCCTGACTTTC.

The chain recombines TRBV15 with TRBJ2-7; 7 bases are a match to TRBD1. CDR1 is LNHNV and CDR2 is YYDKDF in the germline V gene (reference sequence). Trimming at V came to 5 bases and at J to 4 bases, leaving 11 bases not matched to a gene. The CDR3 loop spans 15 amino acids. The CDR3 region has the DNA TGTGCCACCAGCTCCCCCCGGGACAGTCCATACGAGCAGTACTTC. It specifies CATSSPRDSPYEQYF.